Presented here are 16 T cell receptor beta chains from one specimen sequenced in a study of T cells in Graves' hyperthyroidism and ophthalmopathy. From RNA transcripts, TCR beta CDR3 regions were amplified. RT-PCR in the first round (using the HTBI primer set) targeted the TCR CDR3. TCRdb independently ran MiXCR on the multiplex PCR reads; one entry per CDR3 protein. The table has around 450,000 distinct CDR3 sequences, roughly 15% seen once; the top ten hold about 4.9%. The source material was blood. The receptor set was obtained from a woman between 18 and 30 years old with Graves' hyperthyroidism.

This chain joins TRBV6-2 or TRBV6-3 and TRBJ2-1; TRBD1 matches at 10 bases. Germline assignment: CDR1 MNHEY and CDR2 SVGEGT. The length of the CDR3 is 13 residues. V shed 6 bases and J 10 bases; nucleotides not matched to a gene: 6. The CDR3 DNA reads as TGTGCCAGCAGAGACGACAGGGGGCCGGAGCAGTTCTTC. Translation gives CASRDDRGPEQFF.

A few counts support this clonotype. This chain links TRBV10-3 with TRBJ1-2; 7 bases fit TRBD1. The V gene's germline CDR1 is ENHRY and CDR2 SYGVKD. V shed 5 bases and J 2 bases; nucleotides not matched to a gene: 5. The CDR3 consists of 14 residues. This CDR3 reads CAISPGQNNYGYTF. In DNA form, the CDR3 reads TGTGCCATCAGTCCGGGACAGAACAACTATGGCTACACCTTC.

This clonotype occurred a few times. A read error may be the cause here, since a much bigger clone is one base away. The chain has TRBV5-1 and TRBJ2-7; the match to TRBD1 covers 10 bases. Germline CDR1 and CDR2: SGHRS and YFSETQ. This CDR3 has 14 residues. The V segment lost 4 bases and the J segment 6 bases; nucleotides outside the gene matches: 7. The CDR3 region has the DNA TGCGCCAGCAGCGGGAACGGGACAGGGGCCGAGCAGTACTTC. Translating it yields CASSGNGTGAEQYF.

This clonotype was found many times. V and J are TRBV7-2 and TRBJ2-1, with TRBD2 matching over 13 bases. The CDR3 loop spans 20 amino acids. V lost 5 bases to trimming and J lost 5 bases; unmatched junction nucleotides: 18. Germline assignment: CDR1 SGHTA and CDR2 FQGNSA. DNA of the CDR3: TGTGCCAGCAGCCCCCTGACTAGCGGGAGGATTTTTATATCGCACAATGAGCAGTTCTTC. Encoded protein: CASSPLTSGRIFISHNEQFF.

This clonotype was picked up many times. The chain has TRBV7-8 and TRBJ2-5; TRBD1 aligns across 8 bases. The CDR3 is 14 residues long. Germline V gene data show CDR1 as SGHVS and CDR2 as FQNEAQ. V dropped 4 bases and J dropped 4; count of bases not matched to a gene: 5. CDR3 sequence (DNA): TGTGCCAGCAGCTATAGGACAGGGAGAGAGACCCAGTACTTC. Amino acids: CASSYRTGRETQYF.

There are a few counts of this clonotype. The chain combines TRBV6-1 with TRBJ1-5; 9 positions agree with TRBD1. The V and J ends lost 7 bases and 0 bases, in that order; junction bases with no gene match: 16. Looked up from germline, CDR1 is MNHNS and CDR2 is SASEGT. The CDR3 is 19 residues long. This CDR3 is CASNRPGQGFSPSNQPQHF. As DNA, the CDR3 is TGTGCCAGCAACAGACCGGGACAGGGCTTTTCTCCTAGCAATCAGCCCCAGCATTTT.

As regards this clonotype: A read error may explain this, as a much larger clone is one base away. The gene calls are TRBV27 and TRBJ2-7; 11 bases are a match to TRBD1. Per the germline V gene, CDR1 is MNHEY and CDR2 is SMNVEV (reference sequence). The length of the CDR3 is 15 residues. CDR3 sequence: CASSLTGTGGHERYF. For the CDR3, the DNA is TGTGCCAGCAGTTTAACCGGGACAGGGGGTCACGAGCGGTACTTC.

This clonotype was picked up a small number of times. V gene TRBV29-1 combines with J gene TRBJ2-5; 7 nucleotides agree with TRBD2. The CDR3 loop spans 14 amino acids. The germline V gene has CDR1 SQVTM and CDR2 ANQGSEA. The ends lost 6 bases at V and 3 bases at J; junction bases unmatched: 10. The CDR3 nucleotides are TGCAGCGTGCTTGCTGCGGGAGTAGAAGAGACCCAGTACTTC. This translates into CSVLAAGVEETQYF. The complete variable domain, with remaining parts taken from reference TRBV29-1 and TRBJ2-5, reads SAVISQKPSRDICQRGTSLTIQCQVDSQVTMMFWYRQQPGQSLTLIATANQGSEATYESGFVIDKFPISRPNLTFSTLTVSNMSPEDSSIYLCSVLAAGVEETQYFGPGTRLLVL.

J is TRBJ1-2 and V is TRBV19; possibly TRBD1 for D (6 bases). Trimming shortened V by 4 bases and J by 2 bases, and 26 bases separated the two germline ends. The length of the CDR3 is 19 residues. The germline V gene has CDR1 LNHDA and CDR2 SQIVND (reference sequence). The CDR3 DNA reads as TGTGCCAGTAGTACAAGGCCGGGACAAAGAAGATCTATAAACTATGGCTACACCTTC. Its translation is CASSTRPGQRRSINYGYTF.

This clonotype showed up just a few times. A read error may be the cause here, since a much bigger clone is one base away. The chain carries TRBV5-1 and TRBJ2-1; 7 positions agree with TRBD2. This CDR3 contains 15 residues. Germline loops: CDR1 SGHRS, CDR2 YFSETQ. The CDR3 is CTSSIREGSYNEQFF. The CDR3 DNA reads as TGCACCAGCAGCATCAGGGAGGGGTCCTACAATGAGCAGTTCTTC.

This clonotype was recorded a few times. The chain has TRBV19 and TRBJ2-3; 10 nucleotides match TRBD1. V trimming: 5 bases; J trimming: 5 bases; junction bases outside the gene matches: 4. This CDR3 region has 14 residues. CDR1 is LNHDA and CDR2 is SQIVND in the germline V gene (reference sequence). CDR3 nucleotides: TGTGCCAGTAGTTCCTGGGACAGGGGAGATACGCAGTATTTT. Its protein product is CASSSWDRGDTQYF. Full variable domain (missing parts from reference TRBV19 and TRBJ2-3): DGGITQSPKYLFRKEGQNVTLSCEQNLNHDAMYWYRQDPGQGLRLIYYSQIVNDFQKGDIAEGYSVSREKKESFPLTVTSAQKNPTAFYLCASSSWDRGDTQYFGPGTRLTVL.

This clonotype came up many times. V usage is TRBV27 and J usage is TRBJ2-1; 8 nucleotides line up with TRBD2. The trim removed 5 bases at V and 5 bases at J, leaving 8 bases unmatched. Germline lookup yields CDR1 MNHEY and CDR2 SMNVEV (reference sequence). CDR3 length: 15 amino acids. For the CDR3, the DNA is TGTGCCAGCAGTACCCTGGGAGCGGGGGACAATGAGCAGTTCTTC. Translated, it gives CASSTLGAGDNEQFF.

V usage is TRBV9 and J usage is TRBJ2-1; 10 bases match TRBD1. J gave up 5 bases and V 5 bases, and 4 bases lay outside the gene matches. The CDR3 is 14 residues long. In germline, CDR1 is SGDLS, CDR2 YYNGEE. CDR3 nucleotides: TGTGCCAGCAGACCGGGACAGGGGCACAATGAGCAGTTCTTC. Protein product: CASRPGQGHNEQFF.

This clonotype was seen repeatedly, ten times or more. V is TRBV29-1 and J is TRBJ1-1; maybe TRBD1 (5 bases). The germline V and J ends were trimmed by 4 bases and 1 base, with 13 bases remaining between them. Germline lookup yields CDR1 SQVTM and CDR2 ANQGSEA. This CDR3 region has 14 residues. The CDR3 DNA reads as TGCAGCGTTGGGGCGCCAGGGAGGAACACTGAAGCTTTCTTT. This encodes CSVGAPGRNTEAFF.

This clonotype was detected a few times. J is TRBJ2-1 and V is TRBV5-1; 10 bases map to TRBD2. In germline, CDR1 is SGHRS, CDR2 YFSETQ. CDR3 length: 15 amino acids. V shed 5 bases, J shed 4 bases, and the junction held 6 bases outside the gene matches. The CDR3 is CASRQSAGGYNEQFF. Written as DNA, the CDR3 is TGCGCCAGCAGACAGTCAGCGGGAGGGTACAATGAGCAGTTCTTC. The whole variable domain, remainder taken from reference TRBV5-1 and TRBJ2-1, is KAGVTQTPRYLIKTRGQQVTLSCSPISGHRSVSWYQQTPGQGLQFLFEYFSETQRNKGNFPGRFSGRQFSNSRSEMNVSTLELGDSALYLCASRQSAGGYNEQFFGPGTRLTVL.

This clonotype occurred many times. The V and J genes are TRBV20-1 and TRBJ1-1; a possible D gene is TRBD1 (5 bases). CDR1 is DFQATT, CDR2 SNEGSKA, per germline (reference sequence). The CDR3 is made up of 15 amino acids. The V end was cut by 0 bases, the J end by 3 bases, with 14 bases between. The CDR3 bases are TGCAGTGCTAGAGATCGTACAAGAGGGGACACTGAAGCTTTCTTT. Protein product: CSARDRTRGDTEAFF.